This T cell receptor beta chain was sequenced in a study of cytomegalovirus exposure and HLA in healthy donors. Study results and caveats: Some TCR beta chains (roughly 160 of them) were listed as cytomegalovirus-associated.

The assay was immunoSEQ multiplex PCR, and TCRdb's table has in-frame clones only and misses some. The table shows some 50,000 clones, with approximately 95% occurring only once. This CDR3 is built from 14 residues. V gave up 3 bases and J gave up 9 bases, with 15 bases separating them. The germline V gene has CDR1 LNHDA and CDR2 SQIVND (reference sequence). As to this clone: Its specificity is unknown.

Material: PBMCs. The chain recombines TRBV19 with TRBJ2-1; D uncertain. The sequence was obtained from a young woman in good health and CMV-seronegative. The CDR3 here is CASSMVSSTTEQFF. CDR3 nucleotide sequence: TGTGCCAGTAGTATGGTTTCCTCGACAACTGAGCAGTTCTTC. The full variable domain, with the rest looked up from reference TRBV19 and TRBJ2-1, is DGGITQSPKYLFRKEGQNVTLSCEQNLNHDAMYWYRQDPGQGLRLIYYSQIVNDFQKGDIAEGYSVSREKKESFPLTVTSAQKNPTAFYLCASSMVSSTTEQFFGPGTRLTVL.